These T cell receptor beta chains were read from a single sample in a study of T cells in Graves' hyperthyroidism and ophthalmopathy. In TCRdb, the multiplex PCR reads were re-called with MiXCR into one record per CDR3 protein. The sample shows about 250,000 distinct CDR3 sequences, over 20% of them seen only once. Sequencing was done on a sample of blood. The receptors here all came from a woman between 40 and 55 years old with Graves' ophthalmopathy. Both conserved end residues are part of each CDR3. The D gene is left open where the match is weak. Size values are once, few and many counts, or a class for expanded clones, and some rows have none.

d_gene: -; abundance: many; j_gene: TRBJ2-5; v_gene: TRBV11-2; CDR3nt: TGTGCCAGCAGCTTAGACTTGACAGGAGAGACCCAGTACTTC; CDR3aa: CASSLDLTGETQYF
d_gene: TRBD1; abundance: -; j_gene: TRBJ2-5; v_gene: TRBV7-8; CDR3nt: TGTGCCAGCAGCTCGACAGGGTGGCGGGAGACCCAGTACTTC; CDR3aa: CASSSTGWRETQYF
d_gene: -; abundance: many; j_gene: TRBJ1-1; v_gene: TRBV9; CDR3nt: TGTGCCAGCAGCGGACAGACACTGAACACTGAAGCTTTCTTT; CDR3aa: CASSGQTLNTEAFF
d_gene: -; abundance: -; j_gene: TRBJ1-5; v_gene: TRBV12-3/TRBV12-4; CDR3nt: TGTGCCAGCAGTTTCCGTCAAGGCGGTCAGCCCCAGCATTTT; CDR3aa: CASSFRQGGQPQHF
d_gene: -; abundance: many; j_gene: TRBJ2-6; v_gene: TRBV14; CDR3nt: TGTGCCAGCAGCCGGGACCCCACCTTCCACGTCCTGACTTTC; CDR3aa: CASSRDPTFHVLTF
d_gene: TRBD1; abundance: -; j_gene: TRBJ2-7; v_gene: TRBV10-3; CDR3nt: TGTGCCATCAGTGAGTCGGGACAGCGGAGCTACGAGCAGTACTTC; CDR3aa: CAISESGQRSYEQYF
d_gene: -; abundance: many; j_gene: TRBJ1-2; v_gene: TRBV30; CDR3nt: TGTGCCTGGAAAGAGGACGGGGGAGGCTACACCTTC; CDR3aa: CAWKEDGGGYTF
d_gene: -; abundance: many; j_gene: TRBJ2-5; v_gene: TRBV11-2; CDR3nt: TGTGCCAGCAGCTTAGGCTATGGGGAGACCCAGTACTTC; CDR3aa: CASSLGYGETQYF
d_gene: -; abundance: many; j_gene: TRBJ2-2; v_gene: TRBV7-7; CDR3nt: TGTGCTAGCAGCCCCCAACTCACCGGGGAGCTGTTTTTT; CDR3aa: CASSPQLTGELFF
d_gene: TRBD2; abundance: many; j_gene: TRBJ2-2; v_gene: TRBV7-8; CDR3nt: TGTGCCAGCAACCGGGGGAGGGCCACCGGGGAGCTGTTTTTT; CDR3aa: CASNRGRATGELFF
d_gene: -; abundance: -; j_gene: TRBJ1-1; v_gene: TRBV12-3/TRBV12-4; CDR3nt: TGTGCCAGCAGTTCCAACGGACAGAAGGCTTTCTTT; CDR3aa: CASSSNGQKAFF
d_gene: -; abundance: many; j_gene: TRBJ2-7; v_gene: TRBV2; CDR3nt: TGTGCCAGCATCGCGTTTGAGACCTACGAGCAGTACTTC; CDR3aa: CASIAFETYEQYF
d_gene: TRBD1; abundance: -; j_gene: TRBJ1-1; v_gene: TRBV12-3/TRBV12-4; CDR3nt: TGTGCCAGCAGTTTAGGCACAGGGGTACCTGAAGCTTTCTTT; CDR3aa: CASSLGTGVPEAFF
d_gene: TRBD2; abundance: -; j_gene: TRBJ2-2; v_gene: TRBV7-3; CDR3nt: TGTGCCAGCAGCTTAAGGCCAGCGGGAGGGCAGTCCGGGGAGCTGTTTTTT; CDR3aa: CASSLRPAGGQSGELFF
d_gene: -; abundance: -; j_gene: TRBJ2-7; v_gene: TRBV6-2/TRBV6-3; CDR3nt: TGTGCCAGCAGGAGGGGGACAATCACCTACGAGCAGTACTTC; CDR3aa: CASRRGTITYEQYF
d_gene: TRBD1; abundance: many; j_gene: TRBJ1-2; v_gene: TRBV2; CDR3nt: TGTGCCAGCAGTGAACCTGGGACAGGGTTCTATGGCTACACCTTC; CDR3aa: CASSEPGTGFYGYTF
d_gene: -; abundance: many; j_gene: TRBJ1-1; v_gene: TRBV10-3; CDR3nt: TGTGCCATCAGTGAGGGGGGGGCGAACACTGAAGCTTTCTTT; CDR3aa: CAISEGGANTEAFF
d_gene: TRBD1; abundance: many; j_gene: TRBJ1-3; v_gene: TRBV28; CDR3nt: TGTGCCAGCAGCGGACAGGGGAATGGAAACACCATATATTTT; CDR3aa: CASSGQGNGNTIYF
d_gene: -; abundance: -; j_gene: TRBJ2-5; v_gene: TRBV26; CDR3nt: TGTGCCAGCAGTACATCGCGTAGCAGGGCGGAGACCCAGTACTTC; CDR3aa: CASSTSRSRAETQYF
d_gene: -; abundance: many; j_gene: TRBJ2-2; v_gene: TRBV2; CDR3nt: TGTGCCAGCTGTTACTCCAACACCGGGGAGCTGTTTTTT; CDR3aa: CASCYSNTGELFF
d_gene: TRBD1; abundance: -; j_gene: TRBJ2-7; v_gene: TRBV6-1; CDR3nt: TGTGCCAGCAGAACATCGGGACAGGGGGCAGGGCAGTACTTC; CDR3aa: CASRTSGQGAGQYF
d_gene: -; abundance: few; j_gene: TRBJ2-2; v_gene: TRBV5-1; CDR3nt: TGCGCCAGCAGCTTGGCCGGGGAGTCGGGCGGGGAGCTGTTTTTT; CDR3aa: CASSLAGESGGELFF
d_gene: TRBD2; abundance: many; j_gene: TRBJ2-5; v_gene: TRBV6-1; CDR3nt: TGTGCCAGCAGTGCTAGCGGTCTGTTCCAAGAGACCCAGTACTTC; CDR3aa: CASSASGLFQETQYF
d_gene: -; abundance: many; j_gene: TRBJ1-5; v_gene: TRBV19; CDR3nt: TGTGCCAGTAGTATAGACAGGGGCAATCAGCCCCAGCATTTT; CDR3aa: CASSIDRGNQPQHF
d_gene: TRBD1; abundance: many; j_gene: TRBJ1-2; v_gene: TRBV7-9; CDR3nt: TGTGCCAGCAGCTTAGTATCCGGGACAGCCTATGGCTACACCTTC; CDR3aa: CASSLVSGTAYGYTF
d_gene: -; abundance: many; j_gene: TRBJ2-2; v_gene: TRBV6-5; CDR3nt: TGTGCCAGCCGCCTTTACACCGGGGAGCTGTTTTTT; CDR3aa: CASRLYTGELFF